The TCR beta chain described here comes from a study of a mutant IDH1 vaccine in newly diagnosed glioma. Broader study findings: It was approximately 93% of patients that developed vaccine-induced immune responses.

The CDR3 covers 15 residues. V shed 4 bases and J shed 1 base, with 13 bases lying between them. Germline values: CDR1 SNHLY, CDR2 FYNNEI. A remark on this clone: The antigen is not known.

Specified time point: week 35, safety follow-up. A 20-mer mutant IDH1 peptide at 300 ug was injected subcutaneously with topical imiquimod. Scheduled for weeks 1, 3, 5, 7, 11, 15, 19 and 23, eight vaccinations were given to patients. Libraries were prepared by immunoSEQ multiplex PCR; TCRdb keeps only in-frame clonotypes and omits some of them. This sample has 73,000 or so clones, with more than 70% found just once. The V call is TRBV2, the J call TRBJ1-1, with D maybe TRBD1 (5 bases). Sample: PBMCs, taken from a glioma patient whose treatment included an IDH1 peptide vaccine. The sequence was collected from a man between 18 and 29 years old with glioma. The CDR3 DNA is TGTGCCAGCAGTGTGGATGGACACCCGAACACTGAAGCTTTCTTT. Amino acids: CASSVDGHPNTEAFF.